One T cell receptor beta chain is described in this entry. The data were produced by immunoSEQ multiplex PCR, yet TCRdb's version contains in-frame clones alone and is incomplete. The table has under 80,000 clones, roughly 88% seen once; the top ten hold over 1.5%. This sample was taken from a study of T cell changes during pregnancy in multiple sclerosis. This CDR3 region has 16 residues. Trimming took 11 bases from V and 0 from J, leaving 17 bases between them. The germline V gene encodes CDR1 SEHNR and CDR2 FQNEAQ (reference sequence). J is TRBJ2-6 and V is TRBV7-9; perhaps TRBD1 as D (6 bases). This TCR came from a female donor with multiple sclerosis, enrolled in a pregnancy study. Specimen: peripheral blood, collected in the first trimester of pregnancy. The CDR3 region is CAPRGTGNSGANVLTF. The CDR3 DNA reads TGTGCCCCCAGGGGAACAGGGAACTCTGGGGCCAACGTCCTGACTTTC.